This is a list of T cell receptor beta chains from one sample in a study of blood T cell repertoires in COVID-19. The assay was immunoSEQ multiplex PCR, and TCRdb's table has in-frame clones only and misses some. This sample yields some 50,000 clones, of which 75% to 80% are seen a single time; roughly a fifth belongs to the top ten. The source material was peripheral blood. These receptors all stem from a human donor with active or convalescent COVID-19. The donor label of this sample is uncertain. Both conserved end residues are part of each CDR3. D genes are given only for firm matches. Only part of the rows carry a size: once, few, many, or a class if the clone is expanded.

clone size | J gene | V gene | D gene | CDR3 protein | CDR3 DNA
NA | TRBJ1-2 | TRBV4-1 | TRBD1 | CASTPGQGAVYGYTF | TGCGCCAGCACCCCGGGACAGGGGGCCGTCTATGGCTACACCTTC
NA | TRBJ1-1 | TRBV3-1/TRBV3-2 | NA | CASSNAGGANTEAFF | TGTGCCAGCAGCAATGCGGGAGGGGCCAACACTGAAGCTTTCTTT
NA | TRBJ1-5 | TRBV25-1 | NA | CASSDQGYQPQHF | TGTGCCAGCAGCGACCAGGGTTATCAGCCCCAGCATTTT
NA | TRBJ1-1 | TRBV5-1 | NA | CASSPGGTEAFF | TGCGCCAGCAGCCCCGGGGGAACTGAAGCTTTCTTT
NA | TRBJ2-7 | TRBV5-8 | TRBD2 | CASSAFLSGSEQYF | TGTGCCAGCAGCGCCTTTTTGAGCGGGAGCGAGCAGTACTTC
NA | TRBJ2-1 | TRBV5-4 | TRBD2 | CASSLLTTSANNEQFF | TGTGCCAGCAGCTTGCTAACGACTAGCGCAAACAATGAGCAGTTCTTC
NA | TRBJ2-6 | TRBV3-1/TRBV3-2 | NA | CASSRSSPGANVLTF | TGTGCCAGCAGTCGATCGAGTCCCGGGGCCAACGTCCTGACTTTC
NA | TRBJ2-7 | TRBV9 | NA | CASSVDRAAQGRQYF | TGTGCCAGCAGCGTAGACCGAGCGGCCCAAGGTCGGCAGTACTTC
NA | TRBJ1-1 | TRBV28 | NA | CASSLTATGQAFF | TGTGCCAGCAGTTTAACCGCTACAGGACAGGCTTTCTTT
NA | TRBJ2-5 | TRBV5-1 | NA | CASSLQGLGETQYF | TGCGCCAGCAGCTTGCAGGGGTTGGGGGAGACCCAGTACTTC
NA | TRBJ2-7 | TRBV3-1/TRBV3-2 | NA | CASSQVQAEQYF | TGTGCCAGCAGCCAAGTTCAGGCCGAGCAGTACTTC
once | TRBJ2-5 | TRBV5-1 | TRBD1 | CASSLGAWTGPRGETQYF | TGCGCCAGCAGCTTGGGGGCGTGGACAGGGCCCAGAGGGGAGACCCAGTACTTC
NA | TRBJ1-1 | TRBV6-6 | TRBD1 | CASSQSQGVEAFF | TGTGCCAGCAGTCAATCCCAGGGGGTTGAAGCTTTCTTT
NA | TRBJ2-7 | TRBV28 | NA | CASSLLARGRGEQYF | TGTGCCAGCAGTTTATTGGCTAGGGGAAGAGGCGAGCAGTACTTC
NA | TRBJ2-7 | TRBV5-1 | TRBD1 | CASSRTGALEEQYF | TGCGCCAGCAGCCGTACAGGGGCCCTAGAAGAGCAGTACTTC
NA | TRBJ1-2 | TRBV28 | NA | CASSFLENLYGYTF | TGTGCCAGCAGTTTTCTAGAAAACCTTTATGGCTACACCTTC
NA | TRBJ2-1 | TRBV12-3/TRBV12-4 | TRBD2 | CASRTSGHNEQFF | TGTGCCAGCAGAACTAGCGGACACAATGAGCAGTTCTTC
NA | TRBJ1-4 | TRBV29-1 | TRBD1 | CSVRTGGIEKLFF | TGCAGCGTCAGGACAGGGGGCATTGAAAAACTGTTTTTT
few | TRBJ1-1 | TRBV3-1/TRBV3-2 | NA | CASSLGASGTEAFF | TGTGCCAGCAGCCTGGGGGCGTCGGGCACTGAAGCTTTCTTT
few | TRBJ1-4 | TRBV5-1 | NA | CASSLRGASEKLFF | TGCGCCAGCAGCTTGCGGGGGGCGAGTGAAAAACTGTTTTTT
few | TRBJ2-7 | TRBV19 | NA | CASSLHQGNHYEQYF | TGTGCCAGTAGTTTGCATCAGGGGAATCACTACGAGCAGTACTTC
NA | TRBJ2-5 | TRBV29-1 | TRBD1 | CSAHHRGETQYF | TGCAGCGCCCACCACAGGGGCGAGACCCAGTACTTC
NA | TRBJ2-2 | TRBV7-8 | TRBD1 | CASSRAGQGAVGELFF | TGTGCCAGCAGCCGAGCAGGGCAGGGGGCGGTCGGGGAGCTGTTTTTT
NA | TRBJ2-7 | TRBV28 | NA | CASSAPYYEQYF | TGTGCCAGCAGTGCCCCCTACTACGAGCAGTACTTC
NA | TRBJ1-6 | TRBV6-5 | TRBD1 | CASSYSPTGGNSPLHF | TGTGCCAGCAGTTACTCGCCGACAGGGGGGAATTCACCCCTCCACTTT
few | TRBJ2-1 | TRBV6-4 | TRBD2 | CASSDSYSRLAGQEQFF | TGTGCCAGCAGTGATTCCTACTCCCGGCTAGCGGGGCAGGAGCAGTTCTTC
NA | TRBJ1-6 | TRBV11-2 | NA | CASSSGGRYSSYNSPLHF | TGTGCCAGCAGCTCGGGGGGGCGTTACAGCTCCTATAATTCACCCCTCCACTTT
NA | TRBJ2-7 | TRBV19 | TRBD1 | CASSISPTGPYEQYF | TGTGCCAGTAGTATAAGCCCGACAGGGCCCTACGAGCAGTACTTC
NA | TRBJ2-1 | TRBV6-1 | NA | CASSERGSSGYNEQFF | TGTGCCAGCAGTGAACGAGGGAGCTCGGGATACAATGAGCAGTTCTTC
NA | TRBJ1-5 | TRBV2 | TRBD1 | CASRRTGASNQPQHF | TGTGCCAGCAGACGTACAGGGGCCAGCAATCAGCCCCAGCATTTT
NA | TRBJ1-4 | TRBV20-1 | NA | CSAERDEKLFF | TGCAGTGCTGAGAGAGATGAAAAACTGTTTTTT
few | TRBJ1-4 | TRBV15 | TRBD1 | CATSRGLGQDNEKLFF | TGTGCCACCAGCAGAGGATTGGGACAGGACAATGAAAAACTGTTTTTT
NA | TRBJ1-1 | TRBV5-1 | NA | CASSLSPGQDLEAFF | TGCGCCAGCAGCTTGTCCCCGGGACAAGATCTTGAAGCTTTCTTT
few | TRBJ1-2 | TRBV7-2 | NA | CASSLQGNQNYGYTF | TGTGCCAGCAGTTTACAGGGAAATCAAAACTATGGCTACACCTTC
NA | TRBJ2-1 | TRBV7-2 | NA | CASSLVSPLFF | TGTGCCAGCAGCTTAGTATCCCCCTTGTTCTTC
NA | TRBJ1-2 | TRBV7-8 | NA | CASSLSRVNYGYTF | TGTGCCAGCAGCTTAAGCAGGGTTAACTATGGCTACACCTTC
few | TRBJ2-2 | TRBV19 | TRBD1 | CASSGTGRPGELFF | TGTGCCAGTAGTGGGACAGGTCGGCCCGGGGAGCTGTTTTTT
NA | TRBJ2-5 | TRBV7-2 | TRBD1 | CASRSGGETQYF | TGTGCCAGCAGATCAGGGGGTGAGACCCAGTACTTC
NA | TRBJ1-5 | TRBV27 | TRBD1 | CASGQGRNQPQHF | TGTGCCAGCGGACAGGGGCGCAATCAGCCCCAGCATTTT
NA | TRBJ1-1 | TRBV11-2 | NA | CASSLDRNTEAFF | TGTGCCAGCAGCTTAGACAGGAACACTGAAGCTTTCTTT
NA | TRBJ1-4 | TRBV11-3 | NA | CASSLGDIEKLFF | TGTGCCAGCAGCCTAGGGGACATCGAAAAACTGTTTTTT
few | TRBJ1-1 | TRBV19 | NA | CASSINRPNTEAFF | TGTGCCAGTAGTATAAACAGGCCGAACACTGAAGCTTTCTTT
few | TRBJ1-6 | TRBV3-1/TRBV3-2 | TRBD1 | CASSIQGAKALHF | TGTGCCAGCAGCATACAGGGGGCAAAGGCCCTCCACTTT
few | TRBJ1-1 | TRBV18 | TRBD1 | CASSPQRQGLEAFF | TGTGCCAGCTCACCACAGCGACAGGGCCTAGAAGCTTTCTTT
NA | TRBJ2-2 | TRBV5-1 | TRBD1 | CASSLRDRDTGELFF | TGCGCCAGCAGCCTACGGGACAGGGACACCGGGGAGCTGTTTTTT
NA | TRBJ2-7 | TRBV7-9 | TRBD1 | CASSFGQGDYEQYF | TGTGCCAGCAGCTTCGGACAGGGGGACTACGAGCAGTACTTC
NA | TRBJ2-5 | TRBV4-1 | NA | CASSQGIRETQYF | TGCGCCAGCAGTCAAGGAATCAGGGAGACCCAGTACTTC
NA | TRBJ2-1 | TRBV5-4 | TRBD1 | CASSGDRGPYNEQFF | TGTGCCAGCAGCGGGGACAGGGGGCCTTACAATGAGCAGTTCTTC
NA | TRBJ1-5 | TRBV11-2 | TRBD1 | CASSLKGAYNQPQHF | TGTGCCAGCAGCTTAAAGGGGGCTTACAATCAGCCCCAGCATTTT
few | TRBJ2-7 | TRBV6-5 | TRBD1 | CASFGRATGGNEQYF | TGTGCCAGCTTCGGCCGTGCGACAGGGGGGAACGAGCAGTACTTC
NA | TRBJ2-7 | TRBV27 | TRBD2 | CASNGGTTSREQYF | TGTGCCAGCAACGGAGGGACTACTTCTAGGGAGCAGTACTTC
NA | TRBJ2-2 | TRBV2 | TRBD2 | CASSESSGRSAGELFF | TGTGCCAGCAGTGAGTCTAGCGGGAGGAGTGCCGGGGAGCTGTTTTTT
NA | TRBJ2-7 | TRBV9 | TRBD2 | CASSVEASGRYEQYF | TGTGCCAGCAGCGTAGAGGCTAGCGGGAGATACGAGCAGTACTTC
NA | TRBJ2-7 | TRBV6-2/TRBV6-3 | TRBD2 | CASSRDYLSSYEQYF | TGTGCCAGCAGTAGGGACTACCTGAGCTCCTACGAGCAGTACTTC